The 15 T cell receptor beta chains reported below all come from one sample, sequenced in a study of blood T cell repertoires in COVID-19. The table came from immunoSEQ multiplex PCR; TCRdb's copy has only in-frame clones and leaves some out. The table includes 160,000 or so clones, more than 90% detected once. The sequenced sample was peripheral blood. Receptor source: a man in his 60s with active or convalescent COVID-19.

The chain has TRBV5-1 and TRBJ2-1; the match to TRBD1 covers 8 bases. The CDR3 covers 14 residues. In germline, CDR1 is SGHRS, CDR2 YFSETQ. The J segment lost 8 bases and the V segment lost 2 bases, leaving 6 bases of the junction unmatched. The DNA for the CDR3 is TGCGCCAGCAGCTTCGGACAGGGTCAGGATGAGCAGTTCTTC. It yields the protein CASSFGQGQDEQFF.

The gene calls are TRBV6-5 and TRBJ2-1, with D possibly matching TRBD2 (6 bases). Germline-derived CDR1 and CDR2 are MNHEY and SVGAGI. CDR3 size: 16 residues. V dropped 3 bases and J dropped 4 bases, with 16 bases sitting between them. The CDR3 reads CASSYAGPAGYNEQFF. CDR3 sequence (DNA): TGTGCCAGCAGTTATGCGGGGCCCGCTGGGTACAATGAGCAGTTCTTC.

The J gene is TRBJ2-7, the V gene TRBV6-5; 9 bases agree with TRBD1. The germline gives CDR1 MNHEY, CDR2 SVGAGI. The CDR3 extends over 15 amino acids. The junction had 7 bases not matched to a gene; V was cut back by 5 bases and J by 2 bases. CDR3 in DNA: TGTGCCAGCAGTAACCGGGACAGGGCTCCCTACGAGCAGTACTTC. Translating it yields CASSNRDRAPYEQYF.

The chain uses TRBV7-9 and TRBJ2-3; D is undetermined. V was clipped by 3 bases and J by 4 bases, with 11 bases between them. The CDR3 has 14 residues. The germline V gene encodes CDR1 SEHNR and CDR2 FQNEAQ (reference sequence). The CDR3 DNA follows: TGTGCCAGCAGCTTGAGTAGCTTCTCAGATACGCAGTATTTT. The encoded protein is CASSLSSFSDTQYF. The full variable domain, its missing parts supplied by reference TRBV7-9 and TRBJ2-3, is DTGVSQNPRHKITKRGQNVTFRCDPISEHNRLYWYRQTLGQGPEFLTYFQNEAQLEKSRLLSDRFSAERPKGSFSTLEIQRTEQGDSAMYLCASSLSSFSDTQYFGPGTRLTVL.

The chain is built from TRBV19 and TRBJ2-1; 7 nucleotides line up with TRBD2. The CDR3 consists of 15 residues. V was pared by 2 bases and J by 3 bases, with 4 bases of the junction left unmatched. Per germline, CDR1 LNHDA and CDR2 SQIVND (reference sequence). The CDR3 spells CASSIKGDYYNEQFF. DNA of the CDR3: TGTGCCAGTAGTATAAAAGGGGACTACTACAATGAGCAGTTCTTC.

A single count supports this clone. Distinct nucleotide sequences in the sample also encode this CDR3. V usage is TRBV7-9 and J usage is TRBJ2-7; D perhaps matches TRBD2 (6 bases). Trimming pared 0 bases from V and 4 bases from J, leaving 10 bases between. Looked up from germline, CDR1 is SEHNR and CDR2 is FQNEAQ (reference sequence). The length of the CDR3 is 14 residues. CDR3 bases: TGTGCCAGCAGCTTAGCGGGGGGTCCGTACGAGCAGTACTTC. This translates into CASSLAGGPYEQYF.

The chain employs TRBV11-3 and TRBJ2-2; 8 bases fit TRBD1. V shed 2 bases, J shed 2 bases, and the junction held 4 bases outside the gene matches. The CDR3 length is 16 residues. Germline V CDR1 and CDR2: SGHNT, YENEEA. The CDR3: CASSLSRGLNTGELFF. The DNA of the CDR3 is TGTGCCAGCAGCTTATCCAGGGGGCTTAACACCGGGGAGCTGTTTTTT.

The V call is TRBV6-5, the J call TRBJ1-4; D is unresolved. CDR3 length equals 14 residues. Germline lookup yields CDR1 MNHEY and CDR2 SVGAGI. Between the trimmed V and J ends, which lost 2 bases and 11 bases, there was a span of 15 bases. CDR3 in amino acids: CASSYGQVSRKLFF. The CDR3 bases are TGTGCCAGCAGTTACGGGCAGGTTTCAAGGAAACTGTTTTTT.

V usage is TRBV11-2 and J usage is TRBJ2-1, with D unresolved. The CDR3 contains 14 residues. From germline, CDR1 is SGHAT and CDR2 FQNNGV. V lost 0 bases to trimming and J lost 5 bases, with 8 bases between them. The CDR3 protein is CASSLERSDNEQFF. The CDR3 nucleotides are TGTGCCAGCAGCTTAGAGAGGTCTGACAATGAGCAGTTCTTC.

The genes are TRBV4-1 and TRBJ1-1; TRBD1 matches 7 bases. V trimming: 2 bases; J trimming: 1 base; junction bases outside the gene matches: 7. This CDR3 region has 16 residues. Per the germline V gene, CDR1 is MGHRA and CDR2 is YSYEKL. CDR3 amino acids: CASSQHQDRTNTEAFF. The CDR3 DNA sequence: TGCGCCAGCAGCCAACACCAGGACAGGACGAACACTGAAGCTTTCTTT.

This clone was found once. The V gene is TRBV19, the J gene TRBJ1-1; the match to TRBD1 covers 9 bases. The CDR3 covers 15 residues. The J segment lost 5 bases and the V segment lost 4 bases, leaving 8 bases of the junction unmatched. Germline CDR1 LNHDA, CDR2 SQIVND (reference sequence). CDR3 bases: TGTGCCAGTAGTAGATATACAGGGGGCGGAACTGAAGCTTTCTTT. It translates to CASSRYTGGGTEAFF.

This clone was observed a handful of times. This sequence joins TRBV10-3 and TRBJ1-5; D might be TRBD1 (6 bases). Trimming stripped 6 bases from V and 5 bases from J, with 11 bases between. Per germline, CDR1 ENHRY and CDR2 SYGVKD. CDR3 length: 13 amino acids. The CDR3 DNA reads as TGTGCCATCAGAAACAGGGCCGATCAGCCCCAGCATTTT. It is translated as CAIRNRADQPQHF.

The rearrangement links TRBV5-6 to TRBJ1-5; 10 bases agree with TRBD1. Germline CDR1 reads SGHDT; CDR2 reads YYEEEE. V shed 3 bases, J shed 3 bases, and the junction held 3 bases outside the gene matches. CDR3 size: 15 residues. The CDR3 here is CASSWGQGLNQPQHF. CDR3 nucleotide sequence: TGTGCCAGCAGCTGGGGACAGGGGCTCAATCAGCCCCAGCATTTT.

DNA of the CDR3: TGTGCCAGCAGTTATACTAGTAACACAGATACGCAGTATTTT. This codes for CASSYTSNTDTQYF. This rearrangement joins TRBV6-6 to TRBJ2-3, with TRBD2 as a possible D gene (5 bases). Germline CDR1 reads MNHNY; CDR2 reads SVGAGI (reference sequence). V gave up 3 bases and J gave up 2 bases, with 9 bases separating them. The CDR3 has 14 residues.

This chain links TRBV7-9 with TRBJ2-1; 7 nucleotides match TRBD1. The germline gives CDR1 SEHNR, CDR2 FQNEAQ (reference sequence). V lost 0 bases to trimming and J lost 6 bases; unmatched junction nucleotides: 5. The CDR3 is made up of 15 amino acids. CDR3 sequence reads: CASSLASGQANEQFF. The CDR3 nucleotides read TGTGCCAGCAGCTTAGCTTCAGGACAGGCCAATGAGCAGTTCTTC. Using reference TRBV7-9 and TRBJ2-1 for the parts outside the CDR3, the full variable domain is DTGVSQNPRHKITKRGQNVTFRCDPISEHNRLYWYRQTLGQGPEFLTYFQNEAQLEKSRLLSDRFSAERPKGSFSTLEIQRTEQGDSAMYLCASSLASGQANEQFFGPGTRLTVL.